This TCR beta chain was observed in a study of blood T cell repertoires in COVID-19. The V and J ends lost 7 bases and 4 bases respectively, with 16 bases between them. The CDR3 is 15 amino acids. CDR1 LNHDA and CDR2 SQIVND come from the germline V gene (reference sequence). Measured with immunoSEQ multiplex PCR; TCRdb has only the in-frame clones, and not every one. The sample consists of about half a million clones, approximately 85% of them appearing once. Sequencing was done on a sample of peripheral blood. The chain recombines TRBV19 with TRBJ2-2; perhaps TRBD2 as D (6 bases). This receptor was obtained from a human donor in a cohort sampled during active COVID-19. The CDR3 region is CASTVEGRGTGELFF. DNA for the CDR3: TGTGCCAGTACCGTGGAGGGCCGGGGCACCGGGGAGCTGTTTTTT.